A selection of T cell receptor beta chains follows, all from one sample in a study of T-cell reconstitution after alpha-beta-depleted transplantation in children. One entry per CDR3 protein results from TCRdb running MiXCR on the PCR reads. This sample yields 200,000 to 250,000 distinct CDR3 sequences, of which 9.7% are seen a single time; approximately 5% belongs to the top ten. This specimen consisted of PBMCs from the stem cell graft donor, obtained from the stem cell graft. These receptors all come from a human donor who donated a stem cell graft to a child with SCID. Both conserved end residues are part of each CDR3. A D gene is named only where the DNA matches it firmly. Size tells how often a clone was seen (once, few, many) or the class of an expanded clone, and some rows leave it out.

v_gene	j_gene	d_gene	abundance	CDR3aa	CDR3nt
TRBV29-1	TRBJ1-1	-	many	CSALSGVNTEAFF	TGCAGCGCCTTATCGGGTGTGAACACTGAAGCTTTCTTT
TRBV9	TRBJ2-7	-	many	CASSPSRTGISYEQYF	TGTGCCAGCAGCCCCTCTCGGACGGGGATCTCCTACGAGCAGTACTTC
TRBV30	TRBJ2-6	-	many	CAWSVSSVANVLTF	TGTGCCTGGAGTGTGAGCTCTGTGGCCAACGTCCTGACTTTC
TRBV6-6	TRBJ2-5	-	many	CASSYSKETQYF	TGTGCCAGCAGTTACAGTAAAGAGACCCAGTACTTC
TRBV11-2	TRBJ2-2	-	many	CASSLDLQQLYTGELFF	TGTGCCAGCAGCTTAGACTTGCAACAGCTCTACACCGGGGAGCTGTTTTTT
TRBV7-9	TRBJ1-4	TRBD1	-	CASSSQGQPNEKLFF	TGTGCCAGCAGCTCCCAGGGACAGCCTAATGAAAAACTGTTTTTT
TRBV5-1	TRBJ2-3	TRBD2	many	CASRERPGLAGTDTQYF	TGCGCCAGCAGGGAAAGGCCGGGACTAGCGGGGACAGATACGCAGTATTTT
TRBV6-2/TRBV6-3	TRBJ2-2	TRBD1	many	CASSRTGEAGELFF	TGTGCCAGCAGTCGTACAGGGGAAGCCGGGGAGCTGTTTTTT
TRBV30	TRBJ1-4	-	few	CAWDRGLNEKLFF	TGTGCCTGGGACCGTGGCCTTAATGAAAAACTGTTTTTT
TRBV20-1	TRBJ1-1	-	many	CSASEHTEAFF	TGCAGTGCTTCAGAGCACACTGAAGCTTTCTTT
TRBV5-1	TRBJ1-4	TRBD1	many	CASSLADRDDEKLFF	TGCGCCAGCAGCTTGGCCGACAGGGATGATGAAAAACTGTTTTTT
TRBV7-2	TRBJ2-1	TRBD2	many	CASSLFGGTSGYNEQFF	TGTGCCAGCAGCTTATTCGGGGGGACTAGCGGATACAATGAGCAGTTCTTC